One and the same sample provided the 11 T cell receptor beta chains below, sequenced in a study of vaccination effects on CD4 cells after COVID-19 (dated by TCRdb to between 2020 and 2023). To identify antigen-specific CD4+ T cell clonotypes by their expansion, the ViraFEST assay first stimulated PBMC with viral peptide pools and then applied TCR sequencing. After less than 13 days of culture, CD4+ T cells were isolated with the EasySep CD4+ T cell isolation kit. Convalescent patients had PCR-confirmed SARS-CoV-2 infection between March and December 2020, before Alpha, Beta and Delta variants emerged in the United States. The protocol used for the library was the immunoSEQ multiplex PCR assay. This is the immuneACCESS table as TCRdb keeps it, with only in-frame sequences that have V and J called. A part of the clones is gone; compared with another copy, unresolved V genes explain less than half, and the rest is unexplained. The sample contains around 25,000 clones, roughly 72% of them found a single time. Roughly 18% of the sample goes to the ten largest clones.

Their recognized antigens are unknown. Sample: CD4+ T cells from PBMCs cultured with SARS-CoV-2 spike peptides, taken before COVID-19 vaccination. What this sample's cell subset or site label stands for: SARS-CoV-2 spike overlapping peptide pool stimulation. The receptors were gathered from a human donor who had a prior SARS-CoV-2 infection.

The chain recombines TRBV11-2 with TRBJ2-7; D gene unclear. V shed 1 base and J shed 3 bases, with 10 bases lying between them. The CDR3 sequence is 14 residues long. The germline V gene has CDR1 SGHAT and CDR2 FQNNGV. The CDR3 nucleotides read TGTGCCAGCAGCTTAGGCCCCAGCAGCTACGAGCAGTACTTC. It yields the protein CASSLGPSSYEQYF.

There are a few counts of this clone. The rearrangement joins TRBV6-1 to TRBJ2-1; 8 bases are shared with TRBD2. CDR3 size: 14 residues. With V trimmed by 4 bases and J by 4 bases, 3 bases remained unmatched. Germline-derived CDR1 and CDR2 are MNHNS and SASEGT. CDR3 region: CASSVAGTYNEQFF. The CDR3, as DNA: TGTGCCAGCAGTGTAGCGGGGACTTACAATGAGCAGTTCTTC.

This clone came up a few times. The CDR3 region has the DNA TGCAGCGCCCTCGACAGGGGGCAAAGGACCATATATTTT. This sequence encodes CSALDRGQRTIYF. The rearrangement links TRBV29-1 to TRBJ1-3, with 10 bases identical to TRBD1. Germline CDR1 is SQVTM and CDR2 is ANQGSEA. V lost 7 bases, J lost 10 bases, and 10 bases stayed unmatched. The length of the CDR3 is 13 residues.

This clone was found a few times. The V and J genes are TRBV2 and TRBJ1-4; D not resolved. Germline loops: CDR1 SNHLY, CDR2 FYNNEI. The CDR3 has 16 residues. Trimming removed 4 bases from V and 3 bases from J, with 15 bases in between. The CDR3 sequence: CASSARPIEANEKLFF. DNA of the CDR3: TGTGCCAGCAGTGCCCGGCCCATTGAGGCTAATGAAAAACTGTTTTTT.

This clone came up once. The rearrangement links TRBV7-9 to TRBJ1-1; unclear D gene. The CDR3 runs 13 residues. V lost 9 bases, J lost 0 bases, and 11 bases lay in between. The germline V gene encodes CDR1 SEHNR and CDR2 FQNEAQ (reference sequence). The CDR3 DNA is TGTGCCAGTAACGGTGATATGAACACTGAAGCTTTCTTT. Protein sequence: CASNGDMNTEAFF.

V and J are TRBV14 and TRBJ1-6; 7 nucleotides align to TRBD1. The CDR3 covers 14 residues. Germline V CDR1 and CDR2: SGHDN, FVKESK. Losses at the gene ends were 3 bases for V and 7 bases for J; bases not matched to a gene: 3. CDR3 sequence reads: CASSQDRRNSPLHF. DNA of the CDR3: TGTGCCAGCAGCCAGGACAGGCGAAATTCACCCCTCCACTTT.

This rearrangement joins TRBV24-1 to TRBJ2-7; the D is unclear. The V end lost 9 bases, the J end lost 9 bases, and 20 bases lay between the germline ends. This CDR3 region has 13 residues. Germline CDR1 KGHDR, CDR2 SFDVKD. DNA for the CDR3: TGTGCCACCTCGGGTGATCGGTCTACGGGGCAGTACTTC. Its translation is CATSGDRSTGQYF.

In nucleotides, the CDR3 is TGCGCCAGCAGCTTCAGCCCCACCTACGAGCAGTACTTC. It specifies CASSFSPTYEQYF. The chain employs TRBV5-1 and TRBJ2-7, with D hard to call. Germline CDR1 is SGHRS and CDR2 is YFSETQ. This CDR3 contains 13 residues. The V end was cut by 2 bases, the J end by 2 bases, with 8 bases between.

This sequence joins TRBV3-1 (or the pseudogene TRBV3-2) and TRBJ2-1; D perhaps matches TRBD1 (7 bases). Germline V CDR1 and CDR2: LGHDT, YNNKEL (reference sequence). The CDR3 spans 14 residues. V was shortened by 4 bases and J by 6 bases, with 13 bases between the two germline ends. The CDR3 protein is CASSPLQGGNEQFF. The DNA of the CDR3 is TGTGCCAGCAGCCCCCTCCAGGGGGGCAATGAGCAGTTCTTC.

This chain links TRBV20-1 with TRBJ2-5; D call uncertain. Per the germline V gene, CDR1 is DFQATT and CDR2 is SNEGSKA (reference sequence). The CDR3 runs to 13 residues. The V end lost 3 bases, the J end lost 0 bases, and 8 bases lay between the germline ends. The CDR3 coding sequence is TGCAGTGCTAGTTTGGGAAACCAAGAGACCCAGTACTTC. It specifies CSASLGNQETQYF.

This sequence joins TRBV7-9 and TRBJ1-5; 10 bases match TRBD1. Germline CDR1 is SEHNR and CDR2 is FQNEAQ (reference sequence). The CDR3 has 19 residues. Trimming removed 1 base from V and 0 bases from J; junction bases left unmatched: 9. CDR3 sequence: CASSLGTGGSLGSNQPQHF. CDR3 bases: TGTGCCAGCAGCTTAGGGACAGGGGGGAGTTTGGGTAGCAATCAGCCCCAGCATTTT.